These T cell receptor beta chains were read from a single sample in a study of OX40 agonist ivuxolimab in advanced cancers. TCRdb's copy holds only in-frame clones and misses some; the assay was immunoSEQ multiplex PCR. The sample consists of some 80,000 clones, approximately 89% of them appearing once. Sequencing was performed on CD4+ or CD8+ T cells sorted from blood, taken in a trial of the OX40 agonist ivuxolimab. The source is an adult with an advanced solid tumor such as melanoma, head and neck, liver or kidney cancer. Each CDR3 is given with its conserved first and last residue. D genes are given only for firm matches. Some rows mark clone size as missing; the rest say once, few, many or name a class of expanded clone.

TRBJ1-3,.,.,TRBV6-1,TGTGCCAGCACCCAGGACAGTGTCTCTGGAAACACCATATATTTT,CASTQDSVSGNTIYF
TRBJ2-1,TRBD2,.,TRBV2,TGTGCCAGCAGTGAGTGGACTAGCCCGTCAGGTGAGCAGTTCTTC,CASSEWTSPSGEQFF
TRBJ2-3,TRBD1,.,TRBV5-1,TGCGCCAGCGCTTGGGACAGGATCACAGATACGCAGTATTTT,CASAWDRITDTQYF
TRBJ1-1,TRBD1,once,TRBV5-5,TGTGCCAGCAGCCGACAGGGGGCGAACACTGAAGCTTTCTTT,CASSRQGANTEAFF
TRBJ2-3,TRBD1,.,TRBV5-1,TGCGCCAGCAGCCGCAGAGGGGACAGGGGGCTGACAGATACGCAGTATTTT,CASSRRGDRGLTDTQYF
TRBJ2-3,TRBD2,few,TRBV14,TGTGCCAGCAGCCAAGATCCCTTTGCTAGTTCTGCATTGCGGCGGGAGTCAGCAGATACGCAGTATTTT,CASSQDPFASSALRRESADTQYF
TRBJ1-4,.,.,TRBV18,TGTGCCAGCTCACCACCCATGGGGTTGAGGGAAAAACTGTTTTTT,CASSPPMGLREKLFF
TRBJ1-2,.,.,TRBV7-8,TGTGCCAGCAGCACTCGACAGACGGGGTATGGCTACACCTTC,CASSTRQTGYGYTF
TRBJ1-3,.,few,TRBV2,TGTGCCAGCAGTGAAGCCGAACGAGGGACTGGCTTT,CASSEAERGTGF
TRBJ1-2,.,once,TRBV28,TGTGCCAGCAGTTCGAGGCGGACAGCCTCCGCGCGGAGCCGAGAAACGCTTGGGTTCTACACCTTC,CASSSRRTASARSRETLGFYTF
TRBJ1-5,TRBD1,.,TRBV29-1,TGCAGCGTCCTTGACAGGGGGGCCAATCAGCCCCAGCATTTT,CSVLDRGANQPQHF
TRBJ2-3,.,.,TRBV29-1,TGCAGCCCCCGGATTAACACAGATACGCAGTATTTT,CSPRINTDTQYF
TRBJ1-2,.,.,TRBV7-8,TGTGCCAGCAGCTTAGCAAGAGCAGGGGACTATGGCTACACCTTC,CASSLARAGDYGYTF
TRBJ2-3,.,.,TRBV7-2,TGTGCCAGCAGCTTAGGGGGTGGGGCTAGCATGGATACGCAGTATTTT,CASSLGGGASMDTQYF
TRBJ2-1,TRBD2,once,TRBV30,TGTGCCTGGAGTCTCACAATAGCGGGAACGGTCTACAATGAGCAGTTCTTC,CAWSLTIAGTVYNEQFF
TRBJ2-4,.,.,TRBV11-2,TGTGCCAGCAGCTTAGATGGGCAGGGTAGCATTCAGTACTTC,CASSLDGQGSIQYF
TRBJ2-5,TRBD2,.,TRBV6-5,TGTGCCAGCAGTTACGGGGGGGGTCGGGAGACCCAGTACTTC,CASSYGGGRETQYF